This T cell receptor (beta chain) was sequenced in a study of T-cell reconstitution after alpha-beta-depleted transplantation in children. Points on this clonotype: Its target is not known.

V shed 4 bases and J shed 0 bases, with 6 bases lying between them. The CDR3 spans 13 residues. Germline V lookup: CDR1 LGHDT, CDR2 YNNKEL (reference sequence). Study-wide results and caveats: Newly produced T cells mostly provided counts and TCRbeta diversity after one year, as hyperexpanded clones declined. In some patients, recipient T cells and intrathymic progenitors surviving conditioning explained high day-60 diversity. Alpha-beta T cells present about two months after transplant were reported to originate from several hundred expanded graft clones.

Unique molecular identifiers featured in how the TCRbeta library was prepared. From the PCR reads, TCRdb called clonotypes with MiXCR, one entry per CDR3 protein. The table records approximately 50,000 distinct CDR3 sequences, 5.5% to 7.5% of them present only once. This specimen consisted of PBMCs, mostly from graft donor cells, obtained 60 days after TCRalphabeta/CD19-depleted stem cell transplant. The sequence was collected from a female patient younger than 10 who had a stem cell transplant for aplastic anemia, so the T cells may come from the graft donor. The chain joins TRBV3-1 to TRBJ2-5; no firm D call. CDR3 bases: TGTGCCAGCAGCCCCGACTACCAAGAGACCCAGTACTTC. Amino acid sequence: CASSPDYQETQYF.